This is a list of T cell receptor beta chains from one sample in a study of beta chain features in type 1 diabetes. Only in-frame clones appear in the TCRdb table, and some are missing; sequencing was by immunoSEQ multiplex PCR. The table records more than 300,000 clones, approximately 8.2% of them present only once. What was sequenced was central memory CD4+ T cells from blood. The source of these receptors is a woman between 18 and 30 years old in good health. Each CDR3 is given with its conserved first and last residue. D genes are given only for firm matches. Only some rows state a clone size, as once, few, many or a class for expanded clones.

V: TRBV5-1
J: TRBJ2-3
size: few
D: NA
DNA: TGCGCCAGCAGCTTGACATCGGTCGGGCCAGATACGCAGTATTTT
CDR3: CASSLTSVGPDTQYF

V: TRBV5-6
J: TRBJ2-7
size: NA
D: NA
DNA: TGTGCCAGCAGTGGACGGGTCCCGGCGAATCACTACGAGCAGTACTTC
CDR3: CASSGRVPANHYEQYF

V: TRBV29-1
J: TRBJ1-1
size: NA
D: NA
DNA: TGCAGCGTTGGAGGTGGGAGGGAACTGAACACTGAAGCTTTCTTT
CDR3: CSVGGGRELNTEAFF

V: TRBV5-4
J: TRBJ2-1
size: few
D: NA
DNA: TGTGCCAGCAGCTCCGGGACTGGATCCTACAATGAGCAGTTCTTC
CDR3: CASSSGTGSYNEQFF

V: TRBV6-5
J: TRBJ2-3
size: few
D: TRBD1
DNA: TGTGCCAGCAGTTCTCACGGACAGGGCACAGATACGCAGTATTTT
CDR3: CASSSHGQGTDTQYF

V: TRBV6-6
J: TRBJ1-5
size: NA
D: NA
DNA: TGTGCCAGCAGTCCAAACAGGGTAGATCAGCCCCAGCATTTT
CDR3: CASSPNRVDQPQHF

V: TRBV11-2
J: TRBJ2-1
size: few
D: TRBD2
DNA: TGTGCCAGCAGCCTCGGACTAGCGGGATTCCTGTTCTTC
CDR3: CASSLGLAGFLFF

V: TRBV5-4
J: TRBJ2-1
size: many
D: NA
DNA: TGTGCCAGCAGCAGCTCGATGGAGAGCTCCTACAATGAGCAGTTCTTC
CDR3: CASSSSMESSYNEQFF

V: TRBV6-5
J: TRBJ2-5
size: NA
D: TRBD2
DNA: TGTGCTAGCCAACTAGCGGGAGGTGAGACCCAGTACTTC
CDR3: CASQLAGGETQYF

V: TRBV7-2
J: TRBJ1-2
size: NA
D: NA
DNA: TGTGCCAGCAGCTTACTGTCGACCGATGGCTACACCTTC
CDR3: CASSLLSTDGYTF

V: TRBV5-6
J: TRBJ1-1
size: NA
D: NA
DNA: TGTGCCAGCAGCTTGTCTTTGGTTCGCATGCTGAACACTGAAGCTTTCTTT
CDR3: CASSLSLVRMLNTEAFF

V: TRBV6-6
J: TRBJ1-5
size: few
D: TRBD1
DNA: TGTGCCAGCAGCGGACAGGGGAGCAATCAGCCCCAGCATTTT
CDR3: CASSGQGSNQPQHF